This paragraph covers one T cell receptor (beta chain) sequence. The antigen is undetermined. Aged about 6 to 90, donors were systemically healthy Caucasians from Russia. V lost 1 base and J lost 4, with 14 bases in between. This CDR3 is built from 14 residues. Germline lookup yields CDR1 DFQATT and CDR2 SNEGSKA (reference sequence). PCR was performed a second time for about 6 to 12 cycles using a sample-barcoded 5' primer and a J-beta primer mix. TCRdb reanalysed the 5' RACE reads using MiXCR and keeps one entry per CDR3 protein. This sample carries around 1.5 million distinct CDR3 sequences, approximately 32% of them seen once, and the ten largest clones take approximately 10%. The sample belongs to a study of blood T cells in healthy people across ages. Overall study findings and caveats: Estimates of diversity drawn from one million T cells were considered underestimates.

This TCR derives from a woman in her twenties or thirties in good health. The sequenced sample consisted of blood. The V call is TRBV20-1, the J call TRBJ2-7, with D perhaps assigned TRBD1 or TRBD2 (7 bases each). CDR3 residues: CSARGQGGRYEQYF. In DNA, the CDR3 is TGCAGTGCTAGAGGACAGGGAGGGAGGTACGAGCAGTACTTC.